This T cell receptor (beta chain) is from a study of blood T cells in healthy people across ages. This clonotype showed up many times. There are 16 residues in the CDR3. CDR1 SNHLY and CDR2 FYNNEI come from the germline V gene. The V and J ends lost 7 bases and 3 bases, in that order; junction bases with no gene match: 9. The authors ran a second PCR of about 6 to 11 cycles using a sample-barcoded 5' primer and a J-beta primer mix. Every sample gave at least 2.5 million paired-end reads containing CDR3. In TCRdb, the 5' RACE reads were re-called with MiXCR into one record per CDR3 protein. This repertoire shows approximately 780,000 distinct CDR3 sequences, approximately 24% found once; its top ten account for over 2.5%. The same data also went into a second study, on T cells of mothers and their children. That work contributes: In this cohort, donors were three healthy Caucasian mothers plus their six children. Overlap ran slightly, non-significantly higher for related than unrelated mother-child pairs.

The rearrangement links TRBV2 to TRBJ2-3, with TRBD2 matching over 11 bases. The sample was blood. The clonotype originates from a boy aged 10-17 years in good health. Here the CDR3 reads CASTENPSGGTDTQYF. The CDR3 DNA reads TGTGCCAGCACCGAGAATCCTAGCGGGGGGACAGATACGCAGTATTTT.